Listed below are T cell receptor beta chains from one sample, sequenced in a study of OX40 agonist ivuxolimab in advanced cancers. The repertoire was sequenced with immunoSEQ multiplex PCR; TCRdb's copy has only in-frame clones and lacks some. The sample contains fewer than 100,000 clones, about four fifths of which appear only once. Source: CD4+ or CD8+ T cells sorted from blood, taken in a trial of the OX40 agonist ivuxolimab. These receptors originate from an adult with an advanced solid tumor such as melanoma, head and neck, liver or kidney cancer. The CDR3 runs from the conserved cysteine through the conserved F or W. D genes are given only for firm matches. The size field is filled for only some rows; it gives once, few, many or a size class.

cdr3_aa: CSVEREDSNYGYTF; cdr3_nt: TGCAGCGTTGAAAGAGAAGATTCGAACTATGGCTACACCTTC; j_call: TRBJ1-2; clone_size: -; d_call: -; v_call: TRBV29-1
cdr3_aa: CASEGGTGGQPQHF; cdr3_nt: TGTGCCAGCGAAGGGGGGACAGGGGGACAGCCCCAGCATTTT; j_call: TRBJ1-5; clone_size: -; d_call: TRBD1; v_call: TRBV7-2
cdr3_aa: CASSVVEGGGELFF; cdr3_nt: TGTGCCAGCAGCGTAGTGGAGGGGGGCGGGGAGCTGTTTTTT; j_call: TRBJ2-2; clone_size: -; d_call: -; v_call: TRBV9
cdr3_aa: CASSSLSSPLHF; cdr3_nt: TGTGCCAGCAGCTCCCTGAGTTCACCCCTCCACTTT; j_call: TRBJ1-6; clone_size: -; d_call: -; v_call: TRBV7-2
cdr3_aa: CAISESGPFRGEAFF; cdr3_nt: TGTGCCATCAGTGAGTCGGGGCCTTTTAGGGGTGAAGCTTTCTTT; j_call: TRBJ1-1; clone_size: -; d_call: -; v_call: TRBV10-3
cdr3_aa: CASSYADRGYEQYF; cdr3_nt: TGTGCCAGCAGTTATGCGGACAGGGGCTACGAGCAGTACTTC; j_call: TRBJ2-7; clone_size: -; d_call: TRBD1; v_call: TRBV6-5
cdr3_aa: CSAREGPNTGELFF; cdr3_nt: TGCAGCGCCCGCGAGGGCCCGAACACCGGGGAGCTGTTTTTT; j_call: TRBJ2-2; clone_size: -; d_call: -; v_call: TRBV29-1
cdr3_aa: CASSLPGLANYNEQFF; cdr3_nt: TGTGCCAGCAGCTTACCGGGACTAGCGAACTACAATGAGCAGTTCTTC; j_call: TRBJ2-1; clone_size: -; d_call: TRBD2; v_call: TRBV7-9
cdr3_aa: CASGETGAQPQHF; cdr3_nt: TGTGCCAGCGGGGAAACGGGCGCGCAGCCCCAGCATTTT; j_call: TRBJ1-5; clone_size: -; d_call: -; v_call: TRBV7-2
cdr3_aa: CASSSGGRRQYF; cdr3_nt: TGTGCCAGCAGTTCGGGGGGGCGGAGGCAGTACTTC; j_call: TRBJ2-7; clone_size: -; d_call: TRBD2; v_call: TRBV28
cdr3_aa: CAWSDRGKQYF; cdr3_nt: TGTGCCTGGAGCGACAGGGGAAAGCAGTACTTC; j_call: TRBJ2-7; clone_size: -; d_call: TRBD1; v_call: TRBV30
cdr3_aa: CASGFGIQGYTF; cdr3_nt: TGTGCTAGTGGTTTTGGAATTCAGGGCTACACCTTC; j_call: TRBJ1-2; clone_size: -; d_call: -; v_call: TRBV12-5
cdr3_aa: CASSEALRRGSEAFF; cdr3_nt: TGTGCCAGCAGTGAAGCGCTTCGACGGGGGAGTGAAGCTTTCTTT; j_call: TRBJ1-1; clone_size: -; d_call: -; v_call: TRBV2
cdr3_aa: CASNPTSGSLGGEQFF; cdr3_nt: TGTGCCAGCAACCCGACTAGCGGGAGTCTGGGGGGTGAGCAGTTCTTC; j_call: TRBJ2-1; clone_size: -; d_call: TRBD2; v_call: TRBV2
cdr3_aa: CSAPRGYGYTF; cdr3_nt: TGCAGTGCCCCTCGGGGCTATGGCTACACCTTC; j_call: TRBJ1-2; clone_size: -; d_call: -; v_call: TRBV20-1
cdr3_aa: CASKPLAGSYNEQFF; cdr3_nt: TGTGCCAGCAAACCACTAGCGGGGTCCTACAATGAGCAGTTCTTC; j_call: TRBJ2-1; clone_size: -; d_call: TRBD2; v_call: TRBV27
cdr3_aa: CASSLWGLAGVGTDTQYF; cdr3_nt: TGTGCCAGCAGCTTATGGGGACTAGCGGGAGTCGGAACAGATACGCAGTATTTT; j_call: TRBJ2-3; clone_size: -; d_call: TRBD2; v_call: TRBV11-1
cdr3_aa: CASDDPPDEQFF; cdr3_nt: TGTGCCAGCGATGACCCGCCGGATGAGCAGTTCTTC; j_call: TRBJ2-1; clone_size: -; d_call: -; v_call: TRBV6-1
cdr3_aa: CASSTRHSVTDTQYF; cdr3_nt: TGCGCCAGCAGCACCCGTCACTCTGTCACAGATACGCAGTATTTT; j_call: TRBJ2-3; clone_size: -; d_call: -; v_call: TRBV4-3
cdr3_aa: CASSSLAGTDTQYF; cdr3_nt: TGCGCCAGCAGCTCCCTAGCGGGAACAGATACGCAGTATTTT; j_call: TRBJ2-3; clone_size: -; d_call: TRBD2; v_call: TRBV5-1
cdr3_aa: CASSLGLEAGELFF; cdr3_nt: TGTGCCAGCAGCTTAGGGCTAGAGGCCGGGGAGCTGTTTTTT; j_call: TRBJ2-2; clone_size: -; d_call: -; v_call: TRBV7-2
cdr3_aa: CASRATGTYGYTF; cdr3_nt: TGTGCCAGCAGAGCTACAGGGACCTATGGCTACACCTTC; j_call: TRBJ1-2; clone_size: -; d_call: -; v_call: TRBV28
cdr3_aa: CASSPIALDLMRGYTF; cdr3_nt: TGTGCCAGCAGTCCAATAGCGCTAGACTTAATGAGAGGCTACACCTTC; j_call: TRBJ1-2; clone_size: -; d_call: -; v_call: TRBV27
cdr3_aa: CASSLGGTGNTIYF; cdr3_nt: TGTGCCAGCAGCCTAGGGGGGACTGGAAACACCATATATTTT; j_call: TRBJ1-3; clone_size: -; d_call: -; v_call: TRBV6-6
cdr3_aa: CSVDTLALAQYF; cdr3_nt: TGCAGCGTTGATACACTAGCGTTGGCGCAGTATTTT; j_call: TRBJ2-3; clone_size: -; d_call: TRBD2; v_call: TRBV29-1
cdr3_aa: CASSPLAVKRNIQYF; cdr3_nt: TGTGCCAGCAGCCCACTAGCGGTTAAGCGGAACATTCAGTACTTC; j_call: TRBJ2-4; clone_size: -; d_call: TRBD2; v_call: TRBV2
cdr3_aa: CASSIAQGNEQFF; cdr3_nt: TGTGCCAGTAGTATAGCCCAGGGGAATGAGCAGTTCTTC; j_call: TRBJ2-1; clone_size: -; d_call: -; v_call: TRBV19
cdr3_aa: CASSLRGPPGNQPQHF; cdr3_nt: TGTGCCAGCAGCTTAAGGGGGCCACCCGGCAATCAGCCCCAGCATTTT; j_call: TRBJ1-5; clone_size: -; d_call: TRBD1; v_call: TRBV7-2
cdr3_aa: CASGRGDYGYTF; cdr3_nt: TGTGCCAGTGGCAGGGGGGACTATGGCTACACCTTC; j_call: TRBJ1-2; clone_size: -; d_call: TRBD1; v_call: TRBV19
cdr3_aa: CASSLEKKRTPINYGYTF; cdr3_nt: TGTGCCAGCAGCTTAGAAAAGAAGAGGACACCGATTAACTATGGCTACACCTTC; j_call: TRBJ1-2; clone_size: -; d_call: -; v_call: TRBV11-2
cdr3_aa: CASSFDRASGELFF; cdr3_nt: TGTGCCAGCAGCTTTGACAGGGCTTCCGGGGAGCTGTTTTTT; j_call: TRBJ2-2; clone_size: -; d_call: TRBD1; v_call: TRBV7-2
cdr3_aa: CASSQAPTGKETQYF; cdr3_nt: TGTGCCAGCAGCCAGGCCCCGACAGGGAAAGAGACCCAGTACTTC; j_call: TRBJ2-5; clone_size: -; d_call: TRBD1; v_call: TRBV4-2
cdr3_aa: CASTLGQGGYEQYF; cdr3_nt: TGTGCCAGCACCTTGGGACAGGGGGGCTACGAGCAGTACTTC; j_call: TRBJ2-7; clone_size: few; d_call: TRBD1; v_call: TRBV7-9
cdr3_aa: CASRGTGDSEQFF; cdr3_nt: TGCGCCAGCAGGGGGACAGGGGATAGTGAGCAGTTCTTC; j_call: TRBJ2-1; clone_size: -; d_call: TRBD1; v_call: TRBV5-1
cdr3_aa: CASSLGGQGTDTQYF; cdr3_nt: TGTGCCAGCAGCTTGGGAGGACAGGGAACAGATACGCAGTATTTT; j_call: TRBJ2-3; clone_size: -; d_call: TRBD1; v_call: TRBV5-4
cdr3_aa: CASSPRGQSYNEQFF; cdr3_nt: TGTGCCAGCTCTCCGCGGGGGCAATCCTACAATGAGCAGTTCTTC; j_call: TRBJ2-1; clone_size: -; d_call: -; v_call: TRBV7-9
cdr3_aa: CASSDLGELGNEQFF; cdr3_nt: TGTGCCAGCAGTGATCTCGGGGAATTGGGCAATGAGCAGTTCTTC; j_call: TRBJ2-1; clone_size: -; d_call: -; v_call: TRBV25-1
cdr3_aa: CASSPPTGGNQPQHF; cdr3_nt: TGTGCCAGCAGCCCTCCGACAGGCGGCAATCAGCCCCAGCATTTT; j_call: TRBJ1-5; clone_size: -; d_call: -; v_call: TRBV6-1
cdr3_aa: CASTVSGDGYTF; cdr3_nt: TGTGCCAGCACCGTCTCCGGGGATGGCTACACCTTC; j_call: TRBJ1-2; clone_size: -; d_call: -; v_call: TRBV6-5
cdr3_aa: CASSPAVKTQYF; cdr3_nt: TGTGCCAGCAGCCCCGCGGTGAAGACCCAGTACTTC; j_call: TRBJ2-5; clone_size: -; d_call: -; v_call: TRBV7-3
cdr3_aa: CASSWDGGGTKGGEQYF; cdr3_nt: TGTGCCAGCAGCTGGGACGGCGGGGGGACCAAGGGCGGCGAGCAGTACTTC; j_call: TRBJ2-7; clone_size: -; d_call: TRBD2; v_call: TRBV7-2
cdr3_aa: CASSVRQGSTDTQYF; cdr3_nt: TGTGCCAGCAGCGTACGACAGGGGAGCACAGATACGCAGTATTTT; j_call: TRBJ2-3; clone_size: -; d_call: TRBD1; v_call: TRBV9
cdr3_aa: CASSVNTDTQYF; cdr3_nt: TGTGCCAGCAGCGTAAACACAGATACGCAGTATTTT; j_call: TRBJ2-3; clone_size: -; d_call: -; v_call: TRBV7-2
cdr3_aa: CASSVDTSGGLDEQFF; cdr3_nt: TGTGCCAGCAGTGTTGACACTAGCGGGGGTTTAGATGAGCAGTTCTTC; j_call: TRBJ2-1; clone_size: -; d_call: TRBD2; v_call: TRBV6-4
cdr3_aa: CASSRSGYGETQYF; cdr3_nt: TGTGCCAGCAGTCGTTCAGGGTACGGGGAGACCCAGTACTTC; j_call: TRBJ2-5; clone_size: few; d_call: -; v_call: TRBV28
cdr3_aa: CASSPSGGIAYEQYF; cdr3_nt: TGTGCCAGCAGCCCAAGCGGAGGCATAGCCTACGAGCAGTACTTC; j_call: TRBJ2-7; clone_size: -; d_call: -; v_call: TRBV9
cdr3_aa: CASSFDGQGRITEAFF; cdr3_nt: TGTGCCAGCAGCTTTGACGGCCAGGGGCGCATCACTGAAGCTTTCTTT; j_call: TRBJ1-1; clone_size: -; d_call: -; v_call: TRBV11-2
cdr3_aa: CATSSNRAGGFGELFF; cdr3_nt: TGTGCCACCAGCAGCAATCGAGCGGGGGGTTTCGGGGAGCTGTTTTTT; j_call: TRBJ2-2; clone_size: once; d_call: TRBD2; v_call: TRBV15
cdr3_aa: CASSPHPPRGLADTDTQYF; cdr3_nt: TGTGCCAGCAGCCCCCACCCTCCCCGAGGACTAGCGGACACAGATACGCAGTATTTT; j_call: TRBJ2-3; clone_size: once; d_call: TRBD2; v_call: TRBV7-3
cdr3_aa: CASSQGWLAGARSYEQYF; cdr3_nt: TGTGCCAGCAGCCAAGGATGGCTAGCGGGAGCCCGCTCCTACGAGCAGTACTTC; j_call: TRBJ2-7; clone_size: few; d_call: TRBD2; v_call: TRBV14